This T cell receptor beta chain was found in a study of blood T cell repertoires in COVID-19. The table came from immunoSEQ multiplex PCR; TCRdb's copy has only in-frame clones and leaves some out. The profile shows around 190,000 clones, roughly 90% of them singletons. There are 13 residues in the CDR3. V was pared by 7 bases and J by 8 bases, with 6 bases of the junction left unmatched. The germline V gene encodes CDR1 SGDLS and CDR2 YYNGEE. The V and J genes are TRBV9 and TRBJ2-1; 10 bases fit TRBD1. The sequencing sample was made of peripheral blood. The TCR comes from a man between 18 and 29 years old with active or convalescent COVID-19. CDR3 sequence (DNA): TGTGCCAGCTCGGGACAGGGGATATATGAGCAGTTCTTC. Its protein is CASSGQGIYEQFF.